This passage covers 27 T cell receptor beta chains from one sample sequenced in a study of CD8 T cells in ankylosing spondylitis. Study results and caveats: Seemingly distinctive of ankylosing spondylitis blood was a TCR beta motif formed by eight highly homologous variants.

No antigen is known for these receptors. TCRdb ran MiXCR on the 5' RACE reads and lists one entry per CDR3 protein. The sample yields some 840,000 distinct CDR3 sequences, 12% seen once. Material: blood, either unsorted or a sorted T cell fraction (not recorded which). The receptors were gathered from a male donor with ankylosing spondylitis.

This clonotype was counted between two and nine times. This chain connects TRBV5-1 to TRBJ2-4; possibly TRBD1 for D (6 bases). Germline-derived CDR1 and CDR2 are SGHRS and YFSETQ. The germline V and J ends were trimmed by 0 bases and 8 bases, with 18 bases remaining between them. This CDR3 has 16 residues. The CDR3 coding sequence is TGCGCCAGCAGCTTGGTTGGCAGGGGCGTTGAGGACATTCAGTACTTC. As protein: CASSLVGRGVEDIQYF.

This clonotype has just a few counts. The chain employs TRBV7-9 and TRBJ2-5; no reliable D call. Trimming stripped 2 bases from V and 5 bases from J, with 9 bases between. This CDR3 spans 13 amino acids. The germline CDR1 and CDR2 sequences are SEHNR and FQNEAQ (reference sequence). CDR3 bases: TGTGCCAGCAGCTTACAGGTGGGGGAGACCCAGTACTTC. Translated, it gives CASSLQVGETQYF.

This clonotype was detected ten times or more. The chain combines TRBV7-9 with TRBJ1-1; no clear D gene. Trimming pared 5 bases from V and 5 bases from J, leaving 21 bases between. From germline, CDR1 is SEHNR and CDR2 FQNEAQ (reference sequence). The CDR3 extends over 16 amino acids. CDR3 DNA: TGTGCCAGCAGCCCCCGGGATCTGGGTACTGTTACTGAAGCTTTCTTT. Translation: CASSPRDLGTVTEAFF. The full variable domain, its missing parts supplied by reference TRBV7-9 and TRBJ1-1, is DTGVSQNPRHKITKRGQNVTFRCDPISEHNRLYWYRQTLGQGPEFLTYFQNEAQLEKSRLLSDRFSAERPKGSFSTLEIQRTEQGDSAMYLCASSPRDLGTVTEAFFGQGTRLTVV.

This clonotype was seen a few times. The chain carries TRBV6-1 and TRBJ1-4; D ambiguous. The V end lost 5 bases, the J end lost 8 bases, and 12 bases lay between the germline ends. Germline V gene sequence: CDR1 MNHNS, CDR2 SASEGT. This CDR3 has 13 residues. Written as DNA, the CDR3 is TGTGCCAGCAGTCGCCAGAGATGGGAAAAACTGTTTTTT. Translation gives CASSRQRWEKLFF.

The rearrangement joins TRBV20-1 to TRBJ2-3; possibly TRBD1 for D (5 bases). The CDR3 totals 14 residues. Germline V gene sequence: CDR1 DFQATT, CDR2 SNEGSKA (reference sequence). Trimming took 1 base from V and 3 from J, leaving 11 bases between them. CDR3 nucleotide sequence: TGCAGTGCTAGAGCTATCGACAGAACAGATACGCAGTATTTT. The encoded protein is CSARAIDRTDTQYF.

This sequence joins TRBV20-1 and TRBJ2-5; D not certain. With 3 bases removed from V and 9 bases from J, the gap between germline ends came to 23 bases. There are 15 residues in the CDR3. Germline V gives CDR1 DFQATT, CDR2 SNEGSKA (reference sequence). CDR3 amino acids: CSARPLDNSIEAQYF. Here the CDR3 DNA reads TGCAGTGCTAGGCCCCTCGACAACTCAATTGAGGCCCAGTACTTC.

This clonotype was seen a handful of times. The rearrangement uses TRBV5-1 and TRBJ2-2; no clear D. The CDR3 length is 16 residues. The germline CDR1 and CDR2 sequences are SGHRS and YFSETQ. The V gene lost 4 bases and the J gene lost 5 bases, with 18 bases spanning the gap. CDR3: CASSRSTPDITGELFF. DNA of the CDR3: TGCGCCAGCAGCCGATCTACTCCCGATATAACCGGGGAGCTGTTTTTT.

The sample holds many counts of this clonotype. CDR3 loop: CSAHLWSGVNEQFF. The CDR3 DNA sequence: TGCAGTGCCCATCTATGGAGCGGGGTGAATGAGCAGTTCTTC. The chain links TRBV20-1 to TRBJ2-1; TRBD2 aligns across 7 bases. V dropped 6 bases and J dropped 7; count of bases not matched to a gene: 12. Per germline, CDR1 DFQATT and CDR2 SNEGSKA (reference sequence). The CDR3 consists of 14 residues.

This clonotype was recorded a few times. The J gene is TRBJ2-1, the V gene TRBV6-1; 9 bases align to TRBD2. CDR1 is MNHNS, CDR2 SASEGT, per germline. V lost 8 bases, J lost 10 bases, and 15 bases stayed unmatched. The CDR3 spans 15 residues. CDR3 DNA sequence: TGTGCCAGCGGGCAACTAGCGGGTTCCGACGGGGAGCAGTTCTTC. Amino acid sequence: CASGQLAGSDGEQFF.

There are a few counts of this clonotype. V usage is TRBV12-3 or TRBV12-4 and J usage is TRBJ2-4; D is perhaps TRBD2 (6 bases). The V and J ends lost 3 bases and 7 bases respectively, with 13 bases between them. CDR3 length: 14 amino acids. CDR3 coding DNA: TGTGCCAGCAGTTTTGGTCGGGAGAAGAACATTCAGTACTTC. It is translated as CASSFGREKNIQYF.

The sample holds a few counts of this clonotype. The rearrangement joins TRBV18 to TRBJ2-5; 11 bases align to TRBD1. V was clipped by 1 base and J by 6 bases; unmatched bases: 7. From germline, CDR1 is KGHSH and CDR2 LQKENI. This CDR3 region has 16 residues. CDR3 amino acids: CASSPLGTGGKKTQYF. The CDR3 region has the DNA TGTGCCAGCTCACCACTCGGGACAGGGGGAAAGAAGACCCAGTACTTC.

This clonotype was counted a few times. The chain recombines TRBV18 with TRBJ1-4; D ambiguous. V was trimmed by 3 bases and J by 7 bases, leaving 18 bases between them. This CDR3 comprises 16 residues. Per germline, CDR1 KGHSH and CDR2 LQKENI. CDR3 nucleotide sequence: TGTGCCAGCTCACCCGAATTGGTACCGACGAGTGAAAAACTGTTTTTT. This sequence encodes CASSPELVPTSEKLFF.

CDR3 loop: CASSQDGSGRYNEQFF. The CDR3 DNA reads TGCGCCAGCAGCCAAGATGGTAGCGGGAGATACAATGAGCAGTTCTTC. V is TRBV4-1 and J is TRBJ2-1, with TRBD2 matching over 9 bases. Germline V gene data show CDR1 as MGHRA and CDR2 as YSYEKL. The trim removed 0 bases at V and 4 bases at J, leaving 4 bases unmatched. The CDR3 sequence is 16 residues long.

The sample holds a few counts of this clonotype. The V call is TRBV29-1, the J call TRBJ2-5, with D possibly being TRBD1 (5 bases). Germline CDR1 is SQVTM and CDR2 is ANQGSEA. The CDR3 totals 12 residues. Trimming cost V 6 bases and J 4 bases, with 12 bases left between them. The CDR3 region has the DNA TGCAGCGTCGCCGACAGTTTAGAGACCCAGTACTTC. Translating gives CSVADSLETQYF.

This rearrangement joins TRBV11-1 to TRBJ2-2, with 9 bases identical to TRBD2. The CDR3 consists of 21 residues. The germline V gene has CDR1 SGHAT and CDR2 FQDESV (reference sequence). V was pared by 5 bases and J by 2 bases, with 21 bases of the junction left unmatched. DNA for the CDR3: TGTGCCAGCAGCCCCCCCGGTGGGGAGCGGGAGGAAATTACCAACACCGGGGAGCTGTTTTTT. It translates to CASSPPGGEREEITNTGELFF.

This clonotype was detected a few times. CDR3 protein: CASSPDRGQFEQYF. CDR3 sequence (DNA): TGTGCCAGCTCACCAGACAGGGGGCAGTTCGAGCAGTACTTC. V and J are TRBV18 and TRBJ2-7, with TRBD1 matching 10 bases. Germline V gives CDR1 KGHSH, CDR2 LQKENI. The J segment lost 6 bases and the V segment lost 2 bases, leaving 4 bases of the junction unmatched. The CDR3 extends over 14 amino acids.

In this sample, this clonotype turned up many times. The rearrangement uses TRBV20-1 and TRBJ1-5; D is undetermined. The V end lost 0 bases, the J end lost 11 bases, and 14 bases lay between the germline ends. Germline V gene data show CDR1 as DFQATT and CDR2 as SNEGSKA (reference sequence). The CDR3 extends over 13 amino acids. In DNA form, the CDR3 reads TGCAGTGCTAGAGATGCCGGCCCCCGGGCCCAGCATTTT. Translated: CSARDAGPRAQHF.

This clonotype has a handful of counts. The chain combines TRBV24-1 with TRBJ2-3, with 7 bases that match TRBD1. The CDR3 consists of 15 residues. Germline V gives CDR1 KGHDR, CDR2 SFDVKD. Trimming cost V 3 bases and J 6 bases; bases outside gene matches: 8. The CDR3 DNA reads TGTGCCACCAGTGATCCTAACAGGGGTTCGGATACGCAGTATTTT. Translating it yields CATSDPNRGSDTQYF.

The table lists this clonotype with many counts. The gene calls are TRBV20-1 and TRBJ1-3, with D unresolved. V lost 0 bases to trimming and J lost 4 bases, with 7 bases between them. The CDR3 totals 13 residues. The germline gives CDR1 DFQATT, CDR2 SNEGSKA (reference sequence). CDR3 region: CSARDTAGNTIYF. CDR3 sequence (DNA): TGCAGTGCTAGAGACACCGCCGGAAACACCATATATTTT.

This clonotype was seen only a few times. The rearrangement links TRBV20-1 to TRBJ2-1; TRBD2 matches at 10 bases. The CDR3 has 18 amino acids. The V gene end was trimmed by 1 base and the J gene end by 5 bases; junction bases not matched to a gene: 14. Germline CDR1 DFQATT, CDR2 SNEGSKA (reference sequence). CDR3 region: CSARVWSSGSSLNNEQFF. The CDR3 coding sequence is TGCAGTGCTAGAGTGTGGTCTAGCGGGAGCAGCTTAAACAATGAGCAGTTCTTC.

The chain employs TRBV6-1 and TRBJ1-1; unclear D gene. Germline assignment: CDR1 MNHNS and CDR2 SASEGT. CDR3 length equals 15 residues. Trimming pared 4 bases from V and 1 base from J, leaving 13 bases between. As DNA, the CDR3 is TGTGCCAGCAGTGTGCGTTTGAGCAGGAACACTGAAGCTTTCTTT. This codes for CASSVRLSRNTEAFF.

The chain joins TRBV20-1 to TRBJ1-5, with D possibly being TRBD1 (5 bases). This CDR3 region has 14 residues. Germline CDR1 DFQATT, CDR2 SNEGSKA (reference sequence). V lost 7 bases and J 2 bases, leaving 15 bases between the germline ends. CDR3 loop: CSVQGGYGNQPQHF. The CDR3 nucleotides are TGCAGTGTCCAGGGCGGGTATGGCAATCAGCCCCAGCATTTT.

This clonotype was picked up many times. V and J are TRBV7-2 and TRBJ2-5, with TRBD1 matching 7 bases. Germline CDR1 is SGHTA and CDR2 is FQGNSA. This CDR3 spans 15 amino acids. The J segment lost 5 bases and the V segment lost 2 bases, leaving 8 bases of the junction unmatched. CDR3 amino acids: CASSLLGQRMETQYF. The CDR3 region has the DNA TGTGCCAGCAGCTTATTGGGACAGCGGATGGAGACCCAGTACTTC.

The genes are TRBV4-3 and TRBJ2-7; D remains ambiguous. The CDR3 extends over 15 amino acids. Germline V CDR1 and CDR2: LGHNA, YSLEER. V lost 4 bases and J lost 6, with 19 bases in between. The DNA for the CDR3 is TGCGCCAGCAGCCGCTACACCCAAGACGGCGGCGAGCAGTACTTC. Its protein product is CASSRYTQDGGEQYF.

This clonotype has more than one count but fewer than ten. The genes are TRBV7-8 and TRBJ2-3, with 8 bases fitting TRBD2. Germline values: CDR1 SGHVS, CDR2 FQNEAQ. The J segment lost 2 bases and the V segment lost 5 bases, leaving 15 bases of the junction unmatched. The CDR3 has 18 residues. CDR3 DNA: TGTGCCAGCAGCCCTAGCCGTCGGCGGGGGGCCGTCACAGATACGCAGTATTTT. This gives the protein CASSPSRRRGAVTDTQYF.

This clonotype has just a few counts. This CDR3 reads CASSVGAENIQYF. The CDR3 DNA reads as TGTGCCAGCAGCGTGGGCGCAGAAAACATTCAGTACTTC. This chain joins TRBV9 and TRBJ2-4; D ambiguous. The V end lost 2 bases, the J end lost 5 bases, and 8 bases lay between the germline ends. The CDR3 loop spans 13 amino acids. Germline CDR1 SGDLS, CDR2 YYNGEE. Full variable domain (missing parts from reference TRBV9 and TRBJ2-4): DSGVTQTPKHLITATGQRVTLRCSPRSGDLSVYWYQQSLDQGLQFLIQYYNGEERAKGNILERFSAQQFPDLHSELNLSSLELGDSALYFCASSVGAENIQYFGAGTRLSVL.

There are many counts of this clonotype. CDR3 nucleotide sequence: TGCGCCAGCAGCTTGGAATTCAGGCAGGGAAGGACCGGGGAGCTGTTTTTT. As protein: CASSLEFRQGRTGELFF. The rearrangement joins TRBV5-1 to TRBJ2-2, with D tentatively TRBD1 (5 bases). The CDR3 has 17 residues. Trimming left V 0 bases short and J 5 bases short, with 17 bases between. Germline loops: CDR1 SGHRS, CDR2 YFSETQ. Full variable domain (remainder filled in from reference TRBV5-1 and TRBJ2-2): KAGVTQTPRYLIKTRGQQVTLSCSPISGHRSVSWYQQTPGQGLQFLFEYFSETQRNKGNFPGRFSGRQFSNSRSEMNVSTLELGDSALYLCASSLEFRQGRTGELFFGEGSRLTVL.